Listed below are T cell receptor beta chains from one sample, sequenced in a study of cytomegalovirus exposure and HLA in healthy donors. The table came from immunoSEQ multiplex PCR; TCRdb's copy has only in-frame clones and leaves some out. This sample yields around 140,000 clones, of which about four fifths are seen a single time; roughly 4.7% belongs to the top ten. Material for sequencing was PBMCs. These receptors were collected from a man between 40 and 49 years old in good health and CMV-seronegative. CDR3s include the opening cysteine and the closing phenylalanine or tryptophan. The order of the fields is V gene, J gene, clone size, D gene, CDR3 protein, CDR3 DNA. D genes are given only for firm matches. A clone size is listed for some rows: how often the clone was seen (once, few, many), or a class if it is expanded.

TRBV10-3	TRBJ2-1	few	TRBD1	CAISFFTGGTGGNEQFF	TGTGCCATCAGCTTCTTTACCGGAGGGACAGGGGGCAATGAGCAGTTCTTC
TRBV5-6	TRBJ1-2	.	TRBD1	CASSAGTGEGYTF	TGTGCCAGCAGCGCGGGGACAGGGGAAGGCTACACCTTC
TRBV28	TRBJ1-1	.	.	CASDLSSPNTEAFF	TGTGCCAGCGATCTATCTTCCCCGAACACTGAAGCTTTCTTT
TRBV5-1	TRBJ1-2	.	.	CASSTDTINYGYTF	TGCGCCAGCAGCACCGACACCATTAACTATGGCTACACCTTC
TRBV7-9	TRBJ2-3	.	TRBD2	CASSQTSGAGDTQYF	TGTGCCAGCAGCCAGACTAGCGGGGCGGGAGATACGCAGTATTTT
TRBV7-2	TRBJ2-5	.	.	CASSLGGPQETQYF	TGTGCCAGCAGCCTCGGGGGGCCTCAAGAGACCCAGTACTTC
TRBV6-1	TRBJ1-5	.	TRBD1	CASEGARVSNQPQHF	TGTGCCAGCGAGGGGGCCAGGGTGAGCAATCAGCCCCAGCATTTT
TRBV7-8	TRBJ1-6	.	.	CASSQRTDYNSPLHF	TGTGCCAGCAGCCAACGGACAGATTATAATTCACCCCTCCACTTT
TRBV7-2	TRBJ2-6	.	TRBD1	CASSLGQPKANVLTF	TGTGCCAGCAGCTTGGGACAGCCAAAGGCCAACGTCCTGACTTTC
TRBV6-6	TRBJ1-2	.	TRBD1	CASSYETGGAGYTF	TGTGCCAGCAGTTACGAGACAGGGGGTGCCGGCTACACCTTC
TRBV5-6	TRBJ1-4	few	TRBD1	CASSYGQGALGEKLFF	TGTGCCAGCAGTTATGGACAGGGGGCGCTTGGAGAAAAACTGTTTTTT
TRBV18	TRBJ2-7	.	TRBD1	CASSPPGQGQGEQYF	TGTGCCAGCTCACCACCGGGACAGGGGCAAGGCGAGCAGTACTTC
TRBV9	TRBJ1-4	.	.	CASSVASLNEKLFF	TGTGCCAGCAGCGTAGCGAGCCTTAATGAAAAACTGTTTTTT
TRBV7-6	TRBJ2-3	.	TRBD2	CASSLELAGSTDTQYF	TGTGCCAGCAGCTTAGAACTAGCGGGGAGCACAGATACGCAGTATTTT
TRBV19	TRBJ2-7	.	TRBD1	CASSTRTGGAPGEQYF	TGTGCCAGTAGTACCCGGACAGGGGGCGCCCCGGGCGAGCAGTACTTC
TRBV28	TRBJ1-5	.	.	CASSLGGSLSNQPQHF	TGTGCCAGCAGTTTGGGGGGTTCACTGAGCAATCAGCCCCAGCATTTT
TRBV5-1	TRBJ2-3	few	TRBD1	CASSAGQGGDTQYF	TGCGCCAGCAGCGCCGGACAGGGGGGGGATACGCAGTATTTT
TRBV30	TRBJ2-2	.	.	CAWSGLLRAGELFF	TGTGCCTGGAGTGGACTATTGAGGGCCGGGGAGCTGTTTTTT
TRBV2	TRBJ1-5	.	.	CASSGQAISNQPQHF	TGTGCCAGCAGTGGACAGGCGATTAGCAATCAGCCCCAGCATTTT
TRBV5-4	TRBJ1-5	.	.	CASSLEQGRTQHF	TGTGCCAGCAGCTTGGAACAGGGCCGGACCCAGCATTTT
TRBV30	TRBJ2-1	.	.	CAWSVLTVNEQFF	TGTGCCTGGAGTGTACTGACTGTCAATGAGCAGTTCTTC
TRBV7-2	TRBJ1-2	.	TRBD1	CASSPGQDSYGYTF	TGTGCCAGCAGCCCCGGACAGGACTCCTATGGCTACACCTTC